Reported below is one T cell receptor (beta chain). Its target is not known. This record comes from a study of T cell responses to AZD1222 COVID-19 vaccine. General study findings and limits: Donor demographics were predominantly white British with a female majority; clonal diversity may be underestimated. Vaccination with two AZD1222 doses was followed by a rise in Spike-specific TCR breadth and depth. Dominant CD4 TCR responses targeted spike regions 160-218 and 743-854. Nearly half of spike-specific TCRs reportedly target unmutated variant regions.

Germline CDR1 and CDR2: SEHNR and FQNEAQ (reference sequence). The V gene lost 5 bases and the J gene lost 5 bases, with 16 bases spanning the gap. The CDR3 consists of 15 residues. Only in-frame clones appear in the TCRdb table, and some are missing; sequencing was by immunoSEQ multiplex PCR. Of about 200,000 clones listed, more than 90% are singletons. Sequenced material: peripheral blood, taken 28 days after the second dose of the MenACWY control vaccine. J is TRBJ2-1 and V is TRBV7-9, with a weak D call TRBD2 (6 bases). The TCR was taken from an adult who received the MenACWY meningococcal vaccine as a control. The CDR3 DNA reads TGTGCCAGCAGCCCGACTGGGGGGAGCCACAATGAGCAGTTCTTC. As protein: CASSPTGGSHNEQFF.